The T cell receptor (beta chain) under discussion was sequenced for a study of blood T cell repertoires in COVID-19. Looked up from germline, CDR1 is SSHAT and CDR2 is FNYEAQ (reference sequence). The CDR3 consists of 15 residues. V lost 5 bases, J lost 1 base, and 1 base stayed unmatched. Some clones are missing from TCRdb's copy, which holds only in-frame ones; the method was immunoSEQ multiplex PCR. Of approximately 270,000 clones listed, about 86% are singletons. The source material was peripheral blood. This TCR was recovered from a man older than 75 with acute or convalescent COVID-19. The chain combines TRBV7-7 with TRBJ2-2; TRBD2 matches at 10 bases. In nucleotides, the CDR3 is TGTGCCAGCAGCCCTAGCGGGGGGAACACCGGGGAGCTGTTTTTT. This sequence encodes CASSPSGGNTGELFF.